These T cell receptor beta chains were read from a single sample in a study of shared clonotypes between healthy human individuals. Some clones are missing from TCRdb's copy, which holds only in-frame ones; the method was immunoSEQ multiplex PCR. The data show some 2,000,000 clones, about 94% seen once. Specimen: naive CD8+ T cells sorted from blood. These TCRs come from a man between 18 and 35 years old in good health. CDR3s include the opening cysteine and the closing phenylalanine or tryptophan. D genes are given only for firm matches. Not every row has a clone size; where given, it reads once, few, many or a size class.

abundance	d_gene	v_gene	j_gene	CDR3nt	CDR3aa
-	TRBD1	TRBV2	TRBJ2-7	TGTGCCAGCATCAGGCAGGGGGCCGTAAGGGAGCAGTACTTC	CASIRQGAVREQYF
-	-	TRBV30	TRBJ1-2	TGTGCCTGGATTGGGCAGGAGGGACCTAACTATGGCTACACCTTC	CAWIGQEGPNYGYTF
-	-	TRBV6-6	TRBJ1-5	TGTGCCTCGTTTGGGGGTAATCTCGATCAGCCCCAGCATTTT	CASFGGNLDQPQHF
once	TRBD1	TRBV5-6	TRBJ1-2	TGTGCCAGCAGCCCGGGACAGGCACTCTATGGCTACACCTTC	CASSPGQALYGYTF
-	TRBD2	TRBV2	TRBJ2-3	TGTGCCAGCACTCTAGCGGATAATACGCAGTATTTT	CASTLADNTQYF
-	-	TRBV9	TRBJ2-6	TGTGCCAGCAGCCCTCGGGAAGCTTACTCTGGGGCCAACGTCCTGACTTTC	CASSPREAYSGANVLTF
-	TRBD1	TRBV9	TRBJ1-4	TGTGCCAGCAGCCCGGAGTGGCAGGGGGCTTTCGAAAAACTGTTTTTT	CASSPEWQGAFEKLFF
-	-	TRBV30	TRBJ1-1	TGTGCCTGGAGTGAAGAATGGGAGGGGTCCACTGAAGCTTTCTTT	CAWSEEWEGSTEAFF
-	TRBD1	TRBV4-1	TRBJ1-6	TGCGCCAGCAGCTCGAGTGGACAGGGAGGGTCACCCCTCCACTTT	CASSSSGQGGSPLHF
-	TRBD1	TRBV5-4	TRBJ1-6	TGTGCCAGCAGCTTCGACAGGGGGCCCTCACCCCTCCACTTT	CASSFDRGPSPLHF
-	TRBD1	TRBV29-1	TRBJ2-7	TGCAGCGCACGGACAGGGATCTCCTACGAGCAGTACTTC	CSARTGISYEQYF
-	-	TRBV18	TRBJ2-3	TGTGCCAGCTCACCACCGACTGAGGGTGGAGATACGCAGTATTTT	CASSPPTEGGDTQYF
-	-	TRBV9	TRBJ1-4	TGTGCCAGCAGCGGTTACCCTGAAAAACTGTTTTTT	CASSGYPEKLFF
-	-	TRBV13	TRBJ1-2	TGTGCCAGCAGCTTTGCAGGGGACTATGGCTACACCTTC	CASSFAGDYGYTF
-	TRBD1	TRBV5-6	TRBJ1-5	TGTGCCAGCAGCTTGGAGGAGGGGGCCGGCAATCAGCCCCAGCATTTT	CASSLEEGAGNQPQHF
-	TRBD1	TRBV6-6	TRBJ2-7	TGTGCCAGCAGTTACCTGGACAGGGAAACCTACGAGCAGTACTTC	CASSYLDRETYEQYF
-	-	TRBV27	TRBJ2-7	TGTGCCAGCAGTTTAGCGGCGAGCTCCTACGAGCAGTACTTC	CASSLAASSYEQYF
-	-	TRBV7-9	TRBJ2-5	TGTGCCAGCAGCCCCTGGGGGACGGAAGAGACCCAGTACTTC	CASSPWGTEETQYF